Below, one T cell receptor beta chain is given with its context. What it binds is not known. TCRdb keeps only in-frame clones here, not all; method: immunoSEQ multiplex PCR. The sample has some 14,000 clones, around 93% seen once. CDR1 is SGHRS and CDR2 is YFSETQ in the germline V gene. V was clipped by 0 bases and J by 5 bases, with 14 bases between them. This CDR3 is built from 15 residues. The sample originates from a study of monozygotic twins with cystic fibrosis. Whole-study findings and limits: In 13 of 16 pairs, V gene usage was closest to the co-twin's.

Sequences were obtained from blood. The chain has TRBV5-1 and TRBJ2-5; D ambiguous. This receptor was taken from a girl aged 2 to 9 with cystic fibrosis. In nucleotides, the CDR3 is TGCGCCAGCAGCTTGGAATCCGGGTCTAGGGAGACCCAGTACTTC. This gives the protein CASSLESGSRETQYF.